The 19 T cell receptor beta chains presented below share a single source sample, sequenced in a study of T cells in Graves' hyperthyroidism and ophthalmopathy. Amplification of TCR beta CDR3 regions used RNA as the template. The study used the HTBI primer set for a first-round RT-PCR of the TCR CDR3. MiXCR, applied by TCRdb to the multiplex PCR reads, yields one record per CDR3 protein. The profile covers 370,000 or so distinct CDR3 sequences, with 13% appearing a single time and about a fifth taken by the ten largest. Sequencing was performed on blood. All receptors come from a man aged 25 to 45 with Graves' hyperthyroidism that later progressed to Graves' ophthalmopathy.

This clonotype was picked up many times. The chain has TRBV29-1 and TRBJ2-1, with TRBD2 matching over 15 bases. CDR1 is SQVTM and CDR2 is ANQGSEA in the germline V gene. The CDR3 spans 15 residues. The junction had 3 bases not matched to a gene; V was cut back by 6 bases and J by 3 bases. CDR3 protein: CSVGLAGGNYNEQFF. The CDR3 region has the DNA TGCAGCGTGGGACTAGCGGGGGGTAACTACAATGAGCAGTTCTTC.

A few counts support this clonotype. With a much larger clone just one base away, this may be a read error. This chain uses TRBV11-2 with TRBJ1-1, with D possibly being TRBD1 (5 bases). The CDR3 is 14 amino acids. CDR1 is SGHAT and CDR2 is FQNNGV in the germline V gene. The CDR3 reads CARSSLGVNTEAFF. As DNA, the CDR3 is TGTGCCCGCAGCTCGCTAGGGGTGAACACTGAAGCTTTCTTT.

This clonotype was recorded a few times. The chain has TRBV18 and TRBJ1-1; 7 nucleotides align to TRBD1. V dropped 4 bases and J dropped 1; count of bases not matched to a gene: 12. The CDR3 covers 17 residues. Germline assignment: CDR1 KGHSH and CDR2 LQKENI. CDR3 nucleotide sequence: TGTGCCAGCTCACGCGATATGCAACAGGGGCCGAACACTGAAGCTTTCTTT. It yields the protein CASSRDMQQGPNTEAFF.

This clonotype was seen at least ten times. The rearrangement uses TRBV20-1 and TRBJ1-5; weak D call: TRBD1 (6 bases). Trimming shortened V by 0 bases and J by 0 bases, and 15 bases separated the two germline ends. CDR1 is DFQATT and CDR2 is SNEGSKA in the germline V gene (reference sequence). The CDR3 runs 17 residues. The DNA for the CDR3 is TGCAGTGCTAGAGATGGGGGCAGGAGAAATAGCAATCAGCCCCAGCATTTT. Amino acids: CSARDGGRRNSNQPQHF.

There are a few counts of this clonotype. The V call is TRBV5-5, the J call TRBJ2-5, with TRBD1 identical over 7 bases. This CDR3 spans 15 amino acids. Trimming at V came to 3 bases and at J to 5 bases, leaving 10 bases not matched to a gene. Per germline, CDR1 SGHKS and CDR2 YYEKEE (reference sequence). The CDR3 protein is CASSWETGWGETQYF. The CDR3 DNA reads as TGTGCCAGCAGCTGGGAGACAGGGTGGGGGGAGACCCAGTACTTC. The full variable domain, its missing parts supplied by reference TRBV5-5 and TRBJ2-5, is DAGVTQSPTHLIKTRGQQVTLRCSPISGHKSVSWYQQVLGQGPQFIFQYYEKEERGRGNFPDRFSARQFPNYSSELNVNALLLGDSALYLCASSWETGWGETQYFGPGTRLLVL.

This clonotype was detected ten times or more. CDR3 nucleotides: TGCAGTGCTAGAGAGGGACGGGGCGGGATTCCCTACGAGCAGTACTTC. It codes for CSAREGRGGIPYEQYF. V gene TRBV20-1 combines with J gene TRBJ2-7, with TRBD2 as a possible D gene (6 bases). CDR1 and CDR2 from the germline V gene are DFQATT and SNEGSKA (reference sequence). This CDR3 comprises 16 residues. Trimming left V 0 bases short and J 2 bases short, with 17 bases between.

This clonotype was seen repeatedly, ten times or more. The DNA for the CDR3 is TGTGCCAGCAGTTTTGGAGGCAGGCAAGAGACCCAGTACTTC. Its translation is CASSFGGRQETQYF. The J gene is TRBJ2-5, the V gene TRBV28; weak D call: TRBD2 (5 bases). The CDR3 totals 14 residues. Trimming removed 3 bases from V and 2 bases from J, with 10 bases in between. The germline gives CDR1 MDHEN, CDR2 SYDVKM.

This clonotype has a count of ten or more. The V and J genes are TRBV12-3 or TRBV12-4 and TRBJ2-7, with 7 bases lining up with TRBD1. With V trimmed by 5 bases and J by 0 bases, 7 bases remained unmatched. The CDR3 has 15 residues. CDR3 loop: CASSLARDSSYEQYF. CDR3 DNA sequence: TGTGCCAGCAGTCTCGCCCGGGACAGCTCCTACGAGCAGTACTTC.

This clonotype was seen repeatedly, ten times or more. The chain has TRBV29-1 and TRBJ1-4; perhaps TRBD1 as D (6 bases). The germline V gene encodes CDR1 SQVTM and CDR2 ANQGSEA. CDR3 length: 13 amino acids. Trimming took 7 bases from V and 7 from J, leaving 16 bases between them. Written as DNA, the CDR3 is TGCAGCGGCCGACAGGCGATGGGTGAAAAACTGTTTTTT. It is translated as CSGRQAMGEKLFF.

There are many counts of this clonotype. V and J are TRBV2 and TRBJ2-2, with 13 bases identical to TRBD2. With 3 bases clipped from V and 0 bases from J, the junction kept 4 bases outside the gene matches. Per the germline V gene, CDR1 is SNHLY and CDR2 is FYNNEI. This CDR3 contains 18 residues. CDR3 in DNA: TGTGCCAGCAGTGATAGGGGACTAGCGGGGTCGAACACCGGGGAGCTGTTTTTT. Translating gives CASSDRGLAGSNTGELFF.

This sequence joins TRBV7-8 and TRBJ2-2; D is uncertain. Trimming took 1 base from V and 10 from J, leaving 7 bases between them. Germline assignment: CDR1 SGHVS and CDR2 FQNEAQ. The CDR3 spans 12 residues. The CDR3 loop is CASSLDSVELFF. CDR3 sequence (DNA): TGTGCCAGCAGCTTAGACTCGGTGGAGCTGTTTTTT.

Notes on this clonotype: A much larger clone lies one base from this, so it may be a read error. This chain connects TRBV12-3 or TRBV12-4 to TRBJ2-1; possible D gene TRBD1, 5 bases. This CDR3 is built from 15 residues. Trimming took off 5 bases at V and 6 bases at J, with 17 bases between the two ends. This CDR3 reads CASSLQGIGCNEQFF. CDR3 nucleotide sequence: TGTGCCAGCAGTCTTCAGGGAATCGGGTGCAATGAGCAGTTCTTC.

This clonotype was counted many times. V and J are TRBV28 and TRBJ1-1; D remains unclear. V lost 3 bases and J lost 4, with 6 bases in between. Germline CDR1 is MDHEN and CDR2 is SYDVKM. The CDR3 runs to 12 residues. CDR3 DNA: TGTGCCAGCAGTTTCGGACCCACTGAAGCTTTCTTT. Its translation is CASSFGPTEAFF.

CDR3 in DNA: TGCAGTGCTAGCGGGACAGGGCCTTATTCACCCCTCCACTTT. Its protein product is CSASGTGPYSPLHF. The rearrangement links TRBV20-1 to TRBJ1-6; 9 bases line up with TRBD1. V shed 3 bases, J shed 8 bases, and the junction held 5 bases outside the gene matches. The CDR3 is made up of 14 amino acids. Germline V gene lookup returns CDR1 DFQATT and CDR2 SNEGSKA (reference sequence).

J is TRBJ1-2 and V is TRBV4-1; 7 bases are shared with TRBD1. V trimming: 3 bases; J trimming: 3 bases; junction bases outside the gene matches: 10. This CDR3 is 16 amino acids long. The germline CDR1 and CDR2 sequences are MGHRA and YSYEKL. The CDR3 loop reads CASSQERQGWYYGYTF. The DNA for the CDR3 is TGCGCCAGCAGCCAGGAACGACAGGGCTGGTACTATGGCTACACCTTC.

The CDR3 nucleotides read TGCAGCGTTCCCTATTGGGACAGACACACCGGGGAGCTGTTTTTT. It specifies CSVPYWDRHTGELFF. The V gene is TRBV29-1, the J gene TRBJ2-2, with 7 nucleotides matching TRBD1. J lost 3 bases, V lost 5 bases, and 9 bases had no gene match. This CDR3 is built from 15 residues. CDR1 is SQVTM and CDR2 is ANQGSEA in the germline V gene.

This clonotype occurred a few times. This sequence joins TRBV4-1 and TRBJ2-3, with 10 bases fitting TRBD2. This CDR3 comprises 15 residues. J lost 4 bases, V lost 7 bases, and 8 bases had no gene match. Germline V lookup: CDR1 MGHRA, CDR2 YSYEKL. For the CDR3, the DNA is TGCGCCAGCAACCGACTAGCGGGCAATCCAGATACGCAGTATTTT. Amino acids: CASNRLAGNPDTQYF.

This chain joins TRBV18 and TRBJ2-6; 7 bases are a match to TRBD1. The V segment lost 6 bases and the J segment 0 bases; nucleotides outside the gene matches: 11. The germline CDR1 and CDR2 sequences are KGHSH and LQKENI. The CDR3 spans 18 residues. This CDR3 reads CASSLQGQALSGANVLTF. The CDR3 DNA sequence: TGTGCCAGCTCCCTCCAAGGACAGGCCCTCTCTGGGGCCAACGTCCTGACTTTC.

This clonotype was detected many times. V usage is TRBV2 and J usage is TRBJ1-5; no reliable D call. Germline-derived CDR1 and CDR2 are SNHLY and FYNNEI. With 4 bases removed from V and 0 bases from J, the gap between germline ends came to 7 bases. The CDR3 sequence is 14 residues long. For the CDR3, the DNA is TGTGCCAGCAGTGTGATAGATAGCAATCAGCCCCAGCATTTT. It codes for CASSVIDSNQPQHF.